This entry concerns a single T cell receptor beta chain. Its antigen is currently unknown. The CDR3 extends over 17 amino acids. Germline V lookup: CDR1 SGDLS, CDR2 YYNGEE. Trimming removed 3 bases from V and 0 bases from J; junction bases left unmatched: 9. Vbeta (60) and Jbeta (13) primers were used in the PCR. Repertoires were generated with immunoSEQ multiplex PCR, while TCRdb's copy carries only in-frame clones and drops some. Its clone listing holds over 100,000 clones. These data originate in a study of cytomegalovirus exposure and HLA in healthy donors. Study-wide results and limits: Productive status was seen about 90% or about 30% of the time for most TCR beta V segments in an earlier analysis. The study assumed roughly uniform donor sequencing depth for presence/absence analyses.

This clonotype originated in a woman aged 40 to 49 in good health and CMV-seropositive. The gene calls are TRBV9 and TRBJ2-1; 7 nucleotides match TRBD2. The sequenced material came from PBMCs. CDR3 bases: TGTGCCAGCAGCGGCTCTAGCGGATACAGCTCCTACAATGAGCAGTTCTTC. It is translated as CASSGSSGYSSYNEQFF. The entire variable domain, with the rest obtained from reference TRBV9 and TRBJ2-1, is as follows: DSGVTQTPKHLITATGQRVTLRCSPRSGDLSVYWYQQSLDQGLQFLIQYYNGEERAKGNILERFSAQQFPDLHSELNLSSLELGDSALYFCASSGSSGYSSYNEQFFGPGTRLTVL.